This TCR beta chain was retrieved from a study of cytomegalovirus exposure and HLA in healthy donors. General study points: Subsequent analysis of the 120 or so validation repertoires found a tendency for first-cohort TCR clusters to co-occur. Overall, about 160 TCR beta chains were annotated as cytomegalovirus-associated. Most TCR sequences showed up rarely, but some public TCRs showed up in many donors.

Of note for this clone: Its cognate antigen is unknown.

This table comes from immunoSEQ multiplex PCR, and its TCRdb copy is limited to in-frame clones, with some not included. This table holds 100,000 to 130,000 clones, under 97% found once. The validation cohort, a group of more than 100 subjects, included the donors and was separate from the approximately 670-subject first cohort. The length of the CDR3 is 14 residues. CDR1 SGHRS and CDR2 YFSETQ come from the germline V gene. Between the trimmed V and J ends, which lost 2 bases and 2 bases, there was a span of 11 bases. The J gene is TRBJ2-7, the V gene TRBV5-1, with D possibly TRBD2 on 5 matching bases. Sequencing input: PBMCs. This sequence originates from a woman between 18 and 29 years old in good health and CMV-seronegative. Here the CDR3 DNA reads TGCGCCAGCAGCTTCGCGGGCTCAGCCTACGAGCAGTACTTC. It is translated as CASSFAGSAYEQYF.